This entry concerns a single TCR beta chain. Which antigen it targets is not known. No quality values exist for individual bases; no much larger clone is one base distant. The data were taken from a study of blood T cells in healthy people across ages (dated by TCRdb to about 2015). General notes on the study: In model experiments, roughly one uniquely barcoded TCR beta cDNA molecule per two T cells was captured by template switching. To track age-related changes in TCR beta repertoire diversity, the study relied on deep sequencing normalized with unique cDNA molecular identifiers. Donors were grouped into four age groups: young (average approximately 16 years), middle-aged (under 40), aged (around 60) and long-lived (approximately 75). To avoid experimental bias, donors of different ages were spread randomly across the sequencing lanes. For two donors (one aged 18 to 29 and one aged 80 or older), the study analyzed two additional independent replicas of 1 million unique cDNA reads from the same blood draw.

To prepare the library, 5' RACE was applied. The listed sequencing device is Illumina HiSeq 2500. A second PCR of roughly 6 to 12 cycles was run with a J-beta primer mix and a sample-barcoded 5' primer. A unique molecular identifier was introduced onto each TCR beta cDNA molecule by a template-switch 5' adaptor carrying 12 random nucleotides. Each sample yielded at least 3 million CDR3-containing paired-end reads. All of the RNA was converted into first-strand cDNA using the Mint cDNA synthesis kit, with a TRBC-specific oligonucleotide serving as the primer. Following uracil-DNA glycosylase treatment, a first 18-cycle PCR with universal primers M1SS and BC2_uni_R was performed on all cDNA. As for the authors' bioinformatics: Normalization of each sample was performed by random selection of 1 million high-quality reads, each carrying a distinct molecular identifier. Instead of being binned into consensus sequences, reads that shared molecular identifiers were thrown out. MiTCR, run with a Q25 quality threshold and the strictest error-elimination algorithm, handled CDR3 identification, clonotype clustering and error correction. A nonparametric unseen species model with Euler transformation was used to estimate a lower bound on total TCR beta diversity. TCRdb reprocessed the public reads (quality trimming at Q25 with fastp, clone calling with MiXCR) and kept in-frame beta chains. CDR3 protein duplicates are merged, each entry listing the most common genes and DNA. The V and J calls here are based on TCRdb, not the publication. Present in this sample are hundreds of thousands of distinct CDR3 sequences, more than 45% of which were seen just once. The top ten constitute 20% to 25% of the sample.

Systemically healthy Caucasian individuals from Russia, 35 to 40 in total and aged roughly 6 to 95 years, were included as donors. About 10 milliliters of peripheral blood were drawn from each donor into EDTA-treated Vacutainer tubes. Ficoll-Paque density-gradient centrifugation was used to isolate PBMCs, with at least 7 million per sample. Total RNA was extracted from PBMCs with Trizol reagent, with at least 6 micrograms obtained per sample. The percentages of naive CD45RAhigh/CD27high T cells were determined by flow cytometry on a PBMC aliquot from every donor. Broader findings and caveats from the paper: Because the CMV infection status of the donors was unknown, age-related changes in expanded clonotypes may potentially have been confounded. As age increased, observed TCR beta diversity per million T cells dropped in a roughly linear way, and a significant reduction was already evident by age 40. Estimates of total diversity based on one million sequenced T cells were considered lower bounds and underestimates. Observed TCR beta diversity correlated strongly with the percentage of naive T cells measured by flow cytometry. Compared with the aged group, the long-lived group had more naive CD4+ T cells, fewer expanded clones and increased TCR diversity, suggesting age selection. Conclusive comparison of naive and antigen-experienced compartments was prevented by the profiling of bulk unsorted PBMCs.

CDR1 DFQATT and CDR2 SNEGSKA were looked up in the germline V gene (reference sequence). Trimming removed 5 bases from V and 9 bases from J; the gene matches leave 6 bases unexplained. Inclusive of the bounding cysteine and phenylalanine, the CDR3 is 14 residues long. Just the 42-base CDR3 DNA is kept, in frame starting at base 1. The TCR comes from a man older than 75 in good health. What was sequenced was blood. The V and J segments used are TRBV20-1 and TRBJ2-1, and TRBD2 matches 14 of the central bases. The CDR3 loop reads CSAGTSGSGSEQFF. The sequence in DNA is TGCAGTGCTGGGACTAGCGGGAGTGGGAGTGAGCAGTTCTTC.